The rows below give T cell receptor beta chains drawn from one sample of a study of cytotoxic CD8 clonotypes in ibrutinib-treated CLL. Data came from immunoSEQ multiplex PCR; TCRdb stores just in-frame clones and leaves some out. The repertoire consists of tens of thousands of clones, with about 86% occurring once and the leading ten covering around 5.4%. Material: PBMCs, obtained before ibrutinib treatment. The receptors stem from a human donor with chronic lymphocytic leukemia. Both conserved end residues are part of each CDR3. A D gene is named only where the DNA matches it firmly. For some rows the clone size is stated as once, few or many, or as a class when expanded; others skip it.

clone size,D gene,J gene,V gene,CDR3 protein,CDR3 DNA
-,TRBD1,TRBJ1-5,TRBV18,CASSYRQGGQPQHF,TGTGCCAGCTCATACCGACAGGGGGGTCAGCCCCAGCATTTT
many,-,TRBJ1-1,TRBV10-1,CASSSAWEGAEAFF,TGCGCCAGCAGTTCCGCCTGGGAGGGTGCTGAAGCTTTCTTT
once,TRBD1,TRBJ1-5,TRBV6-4,CASSDAGTGMDSNQPQHF,TGTGCCAGCAGTGACGCCGGGACAGGGATGGATAGCAATCAGCCCCAGCATTTT
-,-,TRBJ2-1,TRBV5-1,CASSIQGPQVDNEQFF,TGCGCCAGCAGCATCCAGGGCCCCCAGGTAGACAATGAGCAGTTCTTC
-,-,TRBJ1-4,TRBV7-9,CASSPRPWVRNEKLFF,TGTGCCAGCAGCCCGAGACCATGGGTGCGTAATGAAAAACTGTTTTTT
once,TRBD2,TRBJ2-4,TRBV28,CASKASGRASAKNIQYF,TGTGCCAGCAAGGCTAGCGGGAGGGCGTCGGCCAAAAACATTCAGTACTTC
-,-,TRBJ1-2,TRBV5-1,CASSPRGGDYGYTF,TGCGCCAGCAGCCCTAGGGGAGGGGACTATGGCTACACCTTC
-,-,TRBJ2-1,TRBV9,CASSVGERGHNEQFF,TGTGCCAGCAGCGTAGGGGAGAGGGGTCACAATGAGCAGTTCTTC
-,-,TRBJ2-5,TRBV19,CASSKEGQETQYF,TGTGCCAGTTCTAAGGAGGGACAAGAGACCCAGTACTTC
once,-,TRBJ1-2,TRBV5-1,CASSLNRDGYTF,TGCGCCAGCAGCTTGAACAGGGATGGCTACACCTTC
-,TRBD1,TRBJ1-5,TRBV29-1,CSVTPGQGGNQPQHF,TGCAGCGTCACCCCGGGACAGGGAGGCAATCAGCCCCAGCATTTT
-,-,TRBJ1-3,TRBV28,CASSPDSGNTIYF,TGTGCCAGCAGTCCGGACTCTGGAAACACCATATATTTT
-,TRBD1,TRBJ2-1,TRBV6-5,CASSPRDSHYNEQFF,TGTGCCAGCAGTCCCCGGGACAGTCACTACAATGAGCAGTTCTTC
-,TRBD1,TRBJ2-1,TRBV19,CASSSDRDTYNEQFF,TGTGCCAGTAGTTCAGACAGGGATACCTACAATGAGCAGTTCTTC
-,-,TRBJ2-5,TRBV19,CASSDYRETQYF,TGTGCCAGTAGTGACTACCGGGAGACCCAGTACTTC
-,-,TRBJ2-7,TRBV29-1,CSATRDTSYEQYF,TGCAGCGCAACGAGGGACACAAGCTACGAGCAGTACTTC
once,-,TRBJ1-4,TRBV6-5,CASSSRQVPNEKLFF,TGTGCCAGCAGTTCACGACAGGTCCCTAATGAAAAACTGTTTTTT
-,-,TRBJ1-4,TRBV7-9,CASRKATNEKLFF,TGTGCCAGCAGAAAGGCAACTAATGAAAAACTGTTTTTT
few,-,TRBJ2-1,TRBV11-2,CASSLVPSASEYNEQFF,TGTGCCAGCAGCTTAGTCCCTAGCGCTAGCGAGTACAATGAGCAGTTCTTC
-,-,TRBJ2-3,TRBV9,CASSVASVDRYGQYF,TGTGCCAGCAGCGTAGCCAGCGTAGACAGATACGGGCAGTATTTT
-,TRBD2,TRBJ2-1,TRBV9,CASSVWPRTSGSSEQFF,TGTGCCAGCAGCGTGTGGCCTAGGACTAGCGGGAGCAGTGAGCAGTTCTTC
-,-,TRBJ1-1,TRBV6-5,CASSYGSGNTEAFF,TGTGCCAGCAGTTACGGGTCAGGGAACACTGAAGCTTTCTTT
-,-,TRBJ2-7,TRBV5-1,CASSLAPGSEQYF,TGCGCCAGCAGCTTGGCTCCGGGGTCCGAGCAGTACTTC
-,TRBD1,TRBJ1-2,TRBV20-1,CSARTGYGYTF,TGCAGTGCACGGACAGGGTATGGCTACACCTTC
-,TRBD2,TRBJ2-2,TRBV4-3,CASSPGLAGDFLDTGELFF,TGCGCCAGCAGCCCTGGACTAGCGGGAGATTTTTTGGACACCGGGGAGCTGTTTTTT
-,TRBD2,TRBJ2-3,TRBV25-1,CASSDPRTSGSIQYF,TGTGCCAGCAGTGACCCGCGGACTAGTGGGTCAATTCAGTATTTT
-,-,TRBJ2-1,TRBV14,CASSQDLSLEQFF,TGTGCCAGCAGCCAAGATTTGAGCCTTGAGCAGTTCTTC
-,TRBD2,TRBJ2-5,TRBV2,CASGGTNPLETQYF,TGTGCCAGCGGAGGGACTAACCCCCTAGAGACCCAGTACTTC
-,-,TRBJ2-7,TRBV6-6,CASSHSESSYEQYF,TGTGCCAGCAGTCATAGCGAGTCCTCCTACGAGCAGTACTTC